This is a list of T cell receptor beta chains from one sample in a study of identical twins. From the 5' RACE reads, TCRdb called clonotypes with MiXCR, one entry per CDR3 protein. The table includes approximately 1.8 million distinct CDR3 sequences, more than 30% detected once. The sample was cord blood. All receptors come from a newborn girl in good health. Both conserved end residues are part of each CDR3. D genes are given only for firm matches. The listing skips clone size in some rows; elsewhere it reads once, few, many or a size class.

>TRBV24-1|NA|TRBJ1-2|NA
TGTGCCACCAGTGACCGGGGCTTTCTAGCTAACTATGGCTACACCTTC
CATSDRGFLANYGYTF
>TRBV21-1|NA|TRBJ1-1|NA
TGTGCCAGCAGCAAAGGTAATAGAGGAATGAACACTGAAGCTTTCTTT
CASSKGNRGMNTEAFF
>TRBV6-2/TRBV6-3|few|TRBJ2-1|TRBD1
TGTGCCAGCGAGGGGAAGACAGGGGGCGGTGGGTACAATGAGCAGTTCTTC
CASEGKTGGGGYNEQFF
>TRBV28|NA|TRBJ1-2|NA
TGTGCCGGCAGTTTGGGACGGATTTTATATGGCTACACCTTC
CAGSLGRILYGYTF
>TRBV24-1|NA|TRBJ1-2|NA
TGTGCCACCAGTGATGGGGACCTTGAAGGCTACACCTTC
CATSDGDLEGYTF
>TRBV7-9|NA|TRBJ2-5|TRBD2
TGTGCCAGCAGCTTACTAGCGGGAGTGCTCCGACAGGAGACCCGGTACTTC
CASSLLAGVLRQETRYF
>TRBV11-2|NA|TRBJ2-2|NA
TGTGCCAGCAGCTTACGGTCACAGGGGAACACCGGGGAGCTGTTTTTT
CASSLRSQGNTGELFF
>TRBV11-2|NA|TRBJ2-1|TRBD1
TGTGCCAGCAGCTCGACAGGGGCCCACGAGCAGTTCTTC
CASSSTGAHEQFF
>TRBV4-2|NA|TRBJ2-3|TRBD2
TGTGCCAGCAGCCAAGATCCCGGGACTAGCGGGAGCCCAGATACGCAGTATTTT
CASSQDPGTSGSPDTQYF
>TRBV6-5|NA|TRBJ2-7|NA
TGTGCCAGCAGTTACTCGGTAACAGGGAACTCCTACGAGCAGTACTTC
CASSYSVTGNSYEQYF
>TRBV28|few|TRBJ2-3|TRBD2
TGTGCCAGCAGTCCCTCCGGGACTAGAGGCGATACGCAGTATTTT
CASSPSGTRGDTQYF
>TRBV16|NA|TRBJ1-5|NA
TGTGCCAGCGGCCAATCACGGCCCAATCAGCCCCAGCATTTT
CASGQSRPNQPQHF
>TRBV4-2|few|TRBJ2-5|NA
TGTGCCAGCAGCCCGGGACTGTACCAAGAGACCCAGTACTTC
CASSPGLYQETQYF
>TRBV6-2/TRBV6-3|NA|TRBJ1-2|TRBD1
TGTGCCAGCAGTTACAGGGGGCTATATGGCTACACCTTC
CASSYRGLYGYTF
>TRBV14|NA|TRBJ1-2|TRBD1
TGTGCCAGCAGCCAAAGCCTCCGGGACAGGGGGGGCGGCTACACCTTC
CASSQSLRDRGGGYTF
>TRBV27|few|TRBJ1-1|TRBD1
TGTGCCAGCAGCTCCGCCTCAGGGGGCTGGCGCACTGAAGCTTTCTTT
CASSSASGGWRTEAFF
>TRBV10-1|many|TRBJ2-3|NA
TGCGCCAGCAGTGAGGAGCTCGATACGCAGTATTTT
CASSEELDTQYF
>TRBV20-1|NA|TRBJ2-1|NA
TGCAGTGCTAGTCTAGCGCCTCCCTACAATGAGCAGTTCTTC
CSASLAPPYNEQFF
>TRBV20-1|few|TRBJ2-5|TRBD2
TGCAGTGCCAGCCTCTGGACTAGCGAGACCCAGTACTTC
CSASLWTSETQYF
>TRBV5-1|once|TRBJ2-7|NA
TGCGCCAGCAGCTCGCGACAGCTCTCCTACAATGAGCAGTACTTC
CASSSRQLSYNEQYF
>TRBV5-1|NA|TRBJ2-3|NA
TGCGCCAGCAGCCCCTGGACTAGAAGGGGGACAGATACGCAGTATTTT
CASSPWTRRGTDTQYF
>TRBV28|NA|TRBJ2-1|TRBD2
TGTGCCAGCAGTTCGCAAGGGACTAGCGGCTACAATGAGCAGTTCTTC
CASSSQGTSGYNEQFF
>TRBV7-2|few|TRBJ1-4|NA
TGTGCCAGCAGCTTAGCGCAGGGATCTAATGAAAAACTGTTTTTT
CASSLAQGSNEKLFF
>TRBV5-6|NA|TRBJ2-5|NA
TGTGCCAGCCGACAGCTATCCGGGACCCAGTACTTC
CASRQLSGTQYF
>TRBV25-1|NA|TRBJ2-3|NA
TGTGCCAGCCGAGGGAGTGACAGCAGCACAGATACGCAGTATTTT
CASRGSDSSTDTQYF
>TRBV18|NA|TRBJ1-3|NA
TGTGCCAGCTCAGAAACAGGCAGCTCTGGAAACACCATATATTTT
CASSETGSSGNTIYF
>TRBV29-1|few|TRBJ2-5|NA
TGCAGCCTCCTAGAGGGGCAGACCGAAGAGACCCAGTACTTC
CSLLEGQTEETQYF
>TRBV24-1|few|TRBJ1-5|NA
TGTGCCACCATTGACCGCCGTCTCCAGGGGAGCAATCAGCCCCAGCATTTT
CATIDRRLQGSNQPQHF
>TRBV6-2/TRBV6-3|NA|TRBJ2-1|TRBD2
TGTGCCAGCAGACCCATAGCGGGGGTTGTCAATGAGCAGTTCTTC
CASRPIAGVVNEQFF
>TRBV5-6|few|TRBJ2-5|NA
TGTGCCAGCAGCTTGCGCGACTTGAAACATGAGCAGTACTTC
CASSLRDLKHEQYF
>TRBV12-3/TRBV12-4|few|TRBJ2-1|NA
TGTGCCAGCAGTTCATACGGGACACTCCACAATGAGCAGTTCTTC
CASSSYGTLHNEQFF
>TRBV3-1|few|TRBJ2-1|NA
TGTGCCAGCAGCCAACTAGCCAGGGGCTCCTACAATGAGCAGTTCTTC
CASSQLARGSYNEQFF
>TRBV5-1|NA|TRBJ2-3|NA
TGCGCCAGCAGCTCCAGACAGGCCCTCCTTTCAGATACGCAGTATTTT
CASSSRQALLSDTQYF
>TRBV29-1|few|TRBJ1-6|NA
TGCAGCGTTGAAGAGACGTATAATTCACCCCCCCACTTT
CSVEETYNSPPHF
>TRBV10-1|few|TRBJ2-3|NA
TGCGCCAGCGGGGTGGGAGGACTGAGCACAGATACGCAGTATTTT
CASGVGGLSTDTQYF
>TRBV5-1|few|TRBJ1-2|TRBD1
TGCGCCAGCAGCTACCGGGACAGGGTTACTAACTATGGCTACACCTTC
CASSYRDRVTNYGYTF
>TRBV6-1|NA|TRBJ2-3|TRBD2
TGTGCCAGCGTGGCACTAGCGGGGGCAGATACGCAGTATTTT
CASVALAGADTQYF
>TRBV28|many|TRBJ2-1|NA
TGTGCCAGCAGTTTAGGATTAGGAGGCAATGAGCAGTTCTTC
CASSLGLGGNEQFF
>TRBV27|few|TRBJ2-1|NA
TGTGCCAGCAGTCCCCTCCTCGTTAACAATGAGCAGTTCTTC
CASSPLLVNNEQFF
>TRBV28|NA|TRBJ2-2|NA
TGTGCCAGCAGTTTTCCCCTCATGGCCGGGGAGCTGTTTTTT
CASSFPLMAGELFF
>TRBV20-1|NA|TRBJ2-7|TRBD1
TGCAGTGCTAGAGATCCCCACAAGACAGGGCCGAGCTCCTACGAGCAGTACTTC
CSARDPHKTGPSSYEQYF
>TRBV11-1|few|TRBJ2-7|NA
TGTGCCAGCAGCCCGGGGCAGGGGTTACCTACCTACGAGCAGTACTTC
CASSPGQGLPTYEQYF
>TRBV6-1|few|TRBJ2-7|TRBD1
TGTGCCATCGGGACAGGGACCTACGAGCAGTACTTC
CAIGTGTYEQYF
>TRBV12-3/TRBV12-4|NA|TRBJ2-3|NA
TGTGCCAGCAGTTGGACAGGGAGGGGCGCAGATACGCAGTATTTT
CASSWTGRGADTQYF
>TRBV6-1|NA|TRBJ2-3|NA
TGTGCCAGCAGTGCAGGGCACACAGATACGCAGTATTTT
CASSAGHTDTQYF
>TRBV7-7|NA|TRBJ2-7|NA
TGTGCTAGCAGCTTAGTGGGACACAATGAGCAGTACTTC
CASSLVGHNEQYF
>TRBV29-1|many|TRBJ2-5|NA
TGCAGCGTTGCCAGGGGTGAGACCCAGTACTTC
CSVARGETQYF
>TRBV20-1|NA|TRBJ2-3|NA
TGCAGTGCTAGCGTGGGGGCCCGGGGGGATACGCAGTATTTT
CSASVGARGDTQYF
>TRBV15|NA|TRBJ2-1|NA
TGTGCCACCAGCAGACCCAGGGGATTCTCCTACAATGAGCAGTTCTTC
CATSRPRGFSYNEQFF
>TRBV4-2|NA|TRBJ1-6|TRBD1
TGTGCCAGCAGCCAAGCCGGACAGGGAATGAATTCACCCCTCCACTTT
CASSQAGQGMNSPLHF
>TRBV28|NA|TRBJ2-5|NA
TGTGCCAGCAGTTTATCTTTTACGGGGGAGACCCAGTACTTC
CASSLSFTGETQYF
>TRBV4-1|NA|TRBJ1-2|NA
TGCGCCAGCAGCCAAGTCCCTGGGGCGGACTATGGCTACACCTTC
CASSQVPGADYGYTF
>TRBV20-1|NA|TRBJ1-2|NA
TGCAGTGCTAGAGAGATAAGCAGGGTGGCTGGCTACACCTTC
CSAREISRVAGYTF